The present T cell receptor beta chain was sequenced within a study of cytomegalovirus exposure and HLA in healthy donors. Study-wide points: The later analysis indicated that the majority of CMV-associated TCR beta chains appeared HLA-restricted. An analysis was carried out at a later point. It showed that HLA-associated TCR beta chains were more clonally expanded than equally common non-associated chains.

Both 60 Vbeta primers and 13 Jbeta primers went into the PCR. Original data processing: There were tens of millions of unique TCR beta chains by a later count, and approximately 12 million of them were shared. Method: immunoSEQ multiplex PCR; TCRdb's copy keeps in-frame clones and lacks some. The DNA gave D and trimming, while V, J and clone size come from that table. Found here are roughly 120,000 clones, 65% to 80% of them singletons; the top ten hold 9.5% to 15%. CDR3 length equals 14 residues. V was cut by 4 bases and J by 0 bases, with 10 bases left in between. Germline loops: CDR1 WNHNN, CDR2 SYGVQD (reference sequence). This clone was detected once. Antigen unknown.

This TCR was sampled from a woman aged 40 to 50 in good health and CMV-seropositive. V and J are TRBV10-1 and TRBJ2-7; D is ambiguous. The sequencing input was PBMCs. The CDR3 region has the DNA TGCGCCAGCAGTGCGTATATCAGCTCCTACGAGCAGTACTTC. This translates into CASSAYISSYEQYF.